This TCR beta chain originates from a study of T cell responses to AZD1222 COVID-19 vaccine. Germline V lookup: CDR1 KGHSH, CDR2 LQKENI. The germline V and J ends were trimmed by 4 bases and 2 bases, with 12 bases remaining between them. CDR3 length equals 14 residues. Libraries were prepared by immunoSEQ multiplex PCR; TCRdb keeps only in-frame clonotypes and omits some of them. The sample includes approximately 130,000 clones, roughly nine tenths of them seen just once. This receptor was taken from an adult who received the AZD1222 COVID-19 vaccine. The material was peripheral blood, obtained 28 days after the second AZD1222 dose. The V gene is TRBV18, the J gene TRBJ2-7; D possibly corresponds to TRBD1 (6 bases). CDR3: CASSQLGQTYEQYF. Written as DNA, the CDR3 is TGTGCCAGCTCACAACTGGGACAAACCTACGAGCAGTACTTC.